This T cell receptor beta chain emerged from a study of vaccination and CD4 T cells after COVID-19. Study-wide context: Samples after vaccination came a median roughly 70 days past dose two, ranging 14 to 241.

There are 15 residues in the CDR3. The germline V gene encodes CDR1 MNHEY and CDR2 SMNVEV (reference sequence). Trimming removed 2 bases from V and 7 bases from J, with 17 bases in between. Sequence data for DNA of cultured CD4+ T cells were generated by the Oncomine TCR Beta short-read assay. TCRdb called the PCR reads again in MiXCR, with one record for every CDR3 protein. The data contain approximately 5,400 distinct CDR3 sequences, more than 55% of them singletons. Treatment reported: roughly ten-day PBMC culture with coronavirus spike peptide pools or control peptides (ViraFEST assay). Ahead of the COVID-19 pandemic (2011-2018), the CD4+ T cells of the unexposed donor were collected. This clonotype turned up a few times. The target antigen is unknown.

This TCR was sampled from a human donor in good health. The sequenced material came from CD4+ T cells from blood, cultured in vitro. The genes are TRBV27 and TRBJ1-2; D is possibly TRBD1 (5 bases). In DNA form, the CDR3 reads TGTGCCAGCAGTTTAGGTCAGGGACCCTGGGGTGGCTACACCTTC. Its protein is CASSLGQGPWGGYTF.